This T cell receptor beta chain was identified during a study of control samples from healthy donors and cancer patients. TCRdb keeps only in-frame clones here, not all; method: immunoSEQ multiplex PCR. Of 250,000 to 300,000 clones listed, roughly 82% are singletons. Germline-derived CDR1 and CDR2 are SQVTM and ANQGSEA. Trimming stripped 7 bases from V and 10 bases from J, with 17 bases between. The CDR3 runs 13 residues. Sample: PBMCs. The receptor was derived from a woman aged 55-69 years with lung cancer. The chain carries TRBV29-1 and TRBJ1-6, with D unresolved. The CDR3 reads CSARSQRGSPLHF. In DNA, the CDR3 is TGCAGCGCAAGAAGTCAAAGAGGATCACCCCTCCACTTT. Variable domain in full (rest from reference TRBV29-1 and TRBJ1-6): SAVISQKPSRDICQRGTSLTIQCQVDSQVTMMFWYRQQPGQSLTLIATANQGSEATYESGFVIDKFPISRPNLTFSTLTVSNMSPEDSSIYLCSARSQRGSPLHFGNGTRLTVT.